This is a list of T cell receptor beta chains from one sample in a study of tumor T cells in aggressive B-cell lymphoma. The assay was immunoSEQ multiplex PCR, and TCRdb's table has in-frame clones only and misses some. Among approximately 6,600 clones, around 90% were seen once, and the ten largest hold 3% to 3.5%. The sample consisted of tumor tissue. The source of these receptors is an adult with diffuse large B cell lymphoma. Some clones in this sample may be carry-over from other donors' samples. Both conserved end residues are part of each CDR3. A D gene is named only where the DNA matches it firmly. Size tells how often a clone was seen (once, few, many) or the class of an expanded clone, and some rows leave it out.

j_call v_call cdr3_length clone_size d_call cdr3_nt cdr3_aa
TRBJ2-1 TRBV7-5 17 . . TGTGCCAGAAGCTTAGGGGATAAGGGGTCGCCCCGCAATGAGCAGTTCTTC CARSLGDKGSPRNEQFF
TRBJ1-6 TRBV19 17 few TRBD1 TGTGCCAGTAGTACGCCGACAGGGGCAATCCTTAATTCACCCCTCCACTTT CASSTPTGAILNSPLHF
TRBJ1-1 TRBV29-1 12 . . TGCAGCGTTGCTAGACTGAACACTGAAGCTTTCTTT CSVARLNTEAFF
TRBJ2-1 TRBV30 15 . TRBD2 TGTGCCTGGAGTGTCGGGACTAGCGGTTTCGACGAGCAGTTCTTC CAWSVGTSGFDEQFF
TRBJ1-2 TRBV6-4 13 . . TGTGCCAGCAGTGCTTCGACAGGACAGGGCTACACCTTC CASSASTGQGYTF
TRBJ2-7 TRBV19 12 . . TGTGCCAGTAGTTTGAGCTCCTACGAGCAGTACTTC CASSLSSYEQYF
TRBJ2-2 TRBV5-6 14 . . TGTGCCAGCAGCCGTAGACAGGGTAGCGGGGAGTTGTTTTTT CASSRRQGSGELFF
TRBJ2-7 TRBV12-2 17 . . TGTGCAAGTCGCTTTTTAACGCCGGGACAGGGTTTCTACGAGCAGTACTTC CASRFLTPGQGFYEQYF
TRBJ1-1 TRBV9 16 . TRBD1 TGTGCCAGCAGCAACCCCTCGGACAGGGGGGACACTGAAGCTTTCTTT CASSNPSDRGDTEAFF
TRBJ2-1 TRBV19 14 . . TGTGCCAGCAGTACCGAGACAAGCTTCCATCAACAGTTCTTC CASSTETSFHQQFF
TRBJ2-2 TRBV19 15 . TRBD2 TGTGCCAGTAAGAGGGAGCGGGGGGACACCGGGGAGCTGTTTTTT CASKRERGDTGELFF
TRBJ2-3 TRBV5-3 16 . TRBD2 TGTGCCAGAAGCTTGTGTGCGGGGGGACCCACAGATACGCAGTATTTT CARSLCAGGPTDTQYF
TRBJ2-2 TRBV7-2 15 . . TGTGCCAGCAGCTTAGCAGCGGTTGGCACCGGGGAGCTGTTTTTT CASSLAAVGTGELFF
TRBJ1-2 TRBV18 13 once . TGTGCCAGCTCACCAGGGGCTGCTGATGGCTACACCTTC CASSPGAADGYTF
TRBJ1-5 TRBV4-3 14 . . TGCGCCAGCAGCCTTAGGACAGATAATCAGCCCCAGCATTTT CASSLRTDNQPQHF
TRBJ1-1 TRBV7-8 14 . . TGTGCCAGCAGCTTAGGGGCGCCTAACACTGAAGCTTTCTTT CASSLGAPNTEAFF
TRBJ2-5 TRBV25-1 12 . . TGTGCCAGCAGATTGGAAGAAGGGACTCAGTACTTC CASRLEEGTQYF
TRBJ2-2 TRBV6-5 13 . . TGTGCCAGCAGTTTCCGGGATGGCGGGGAGCTGTTTTTT CASSFRDGGELFF
TRBJ1-2 TRBV4-3 14 . TRBD1 TGCGCCAGCAGCTCCAGGGGGCTAGGCTATGGCTACACCTTC CASSSRGLGYGYTF
TRBJ2-1 TRBV7-2 15 . TRBD1 TGTGCCAGCAGGACCGGGACAGGGCAGGTAGATGAGCAGTTCTTC CASRTGTGQVDEQFF
TRBJ2-3 TRBV9 17 few TRBD2 TGTGCCAGCAGCGTAGAGCGGGGGGGCCGGTTTACAGATACGCAGTATTTT CASSVERGGRFTDTQYF
TRBJ1-2 TRBV9 15 . TRBD1 TGTGCCAGCAGCGTAGAGGGGACAGGGGTCTATGGCTACACCTTC CASSVEGTGVYGYTF
TRBJ1-4 TRBV18 14 . . TGTGCCAGCTCACCAGACAGAATTAATGAAAAACTGTTTTTT CASSPDRINEKLFF
TRBJ2-1 TRBV18 17 . TRBD2 TGTGCCAGCTCTCTATCTGCCGTCTCGGGGGGGAGTAATGAGCAGTTCTTC CASSLSAVSGGSNEQFF
TRBJ2-2 TRBV9 12 . . TGTGCCAGCAGTAGCGAGGCCGGGGAGCTGTTTTTT CASSSEAGELFF
TRBJ2-4 TRBV19 12 . . TGTGCCAGTAGGGACTTACAAAACATTCAGTACTTC CASRDLQNIQYF
TRBJ1-2 TRBV2 13 few . TGTGCCAGCAGGGTCGACAGCGCGGGGGGCTACACCTTC CASRVDSAGGYTF
TRBJ1-2 TRBV7-2 13 . TRBD1 TGTGCCAGCAGCTCGGACAACAGGGGAGGCTACACCTTC CASSSDNRGGYTF
TRBJ1-2 TRBV6-5 11 . . TGTGCCAGCAGGGGCTACTATGGCTACACCTTC CASRGYYGYTF
TRBJ2-3 TRBV28 15 . . TGTGCCAGCAGCCCCTTAAATCGGGGCACAGATACGCAGTATTTT CASSPLNRGTDTQYF
TRBJ1-2 TRBV9 15 . . TGTGCCAGCAGCGTAGTTTCGACAGGTACCTATGGCTACACCTTC CASSVVSTGTYGYTF
TRBJ1-5 TRBV4-2 14 . . TGTGCCAGCAGCCAAGATCTCGAGTATCAGCCCCAGCATTTT CASSQDLEYQPQHF
TRBJ2-7 TRBV7-6 13 . TRBD1 TGTGCCAGCAGCCTCGACAGGGGGGGCGAGCAGTACTTC CASSLDRGGEQYF
TRBJ2-7 TRBV6-9 15 . . TGTGCCAGCAGTTTCTATGGGGCCTCCGGGTACGAGCAGTACTTC CASSFYGASGYEQYF
TRBJ1-3 TRBV7-2 14 . . TGTGCCAGCAGCCCTATACGGCCAGGGAACACCATATATTTT CASSPIRPGNTIYF
TRBJ2-7 TRBV9 15 once TRBD2 TGTGCCAGCAGCGTAGGCGGGACTAGCTCACTTGAGCAGTACTTC CASSVGGTSSLEQYF
TRBJ2-2 TRBV4-1 14 . . TGCGCCAGCAGCCTAAAACTGAACACCGGGGAGCTGTTTTTT CASSLKLNTGELFF
TRBJ2-1 TRBV14 17 . TRBD2 TGTGCCAGCAGCCAAGGACTAGCGGGAGTTAGGTTCGATGAGCAGTTCTTC CASSQGLAGVRFDEQFF
TRBJ2-5 TRBV20-1 11 . . TGCAGTGCTAGAGATCCGGTGACCCAGTACTTC CSARDPVTQYF
TRBJ2-2 TRBV7-3 14 few . TGTGCCAGCAGATCACAGGGAAGCACCGGGGAGCTGTTTTTT CASRSQGSTGELFF
TRBJ2-5 TRBV12-5 15 few . TGTGCTAGTGCCACGACGATGGGGCCTGGCGAGGCCCAGTACTTC CASATTMGPGEAQYF
TRBJ1-5 TRBV4-2 14 . TRBD1 TGTGCCAGCAGCACGGACAGGGGCAATCAGCCCCAGCATTTT CASSTDRGNQPQHF
TRBJ2-7 TRBV5-6 15 . TRBD1 TGTGCCAGCAGTTCATTGGGACAGGGGACCTACGAGCAGTACTTC CASSSLGQGTYEQYF
TRBJ1-5 TRBV5-8 15 few . TGTGCCAGCAGCTTGTCACAGGAGGGTAATCAGCCCCAGCATTTT CASSLSQEGNQPQHF
TRBJ2-5 TRBV7-9 11 . . TGTGCCAGCAGCTCCGGGGAGACCCAGTACTTC CASSSGETQYF